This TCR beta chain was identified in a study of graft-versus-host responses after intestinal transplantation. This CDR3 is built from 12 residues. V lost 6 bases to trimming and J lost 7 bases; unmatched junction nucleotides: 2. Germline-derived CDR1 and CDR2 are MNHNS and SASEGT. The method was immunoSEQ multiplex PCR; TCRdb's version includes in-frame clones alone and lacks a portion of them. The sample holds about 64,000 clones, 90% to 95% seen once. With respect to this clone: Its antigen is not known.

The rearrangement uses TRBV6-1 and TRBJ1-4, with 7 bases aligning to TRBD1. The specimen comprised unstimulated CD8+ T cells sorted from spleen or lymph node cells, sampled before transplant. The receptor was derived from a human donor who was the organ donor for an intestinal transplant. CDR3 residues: CASRNRGEKLFF. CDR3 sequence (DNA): TGTGCCAGCAGAAACAGGGGTGAAAAACTGTTTTTT.